This T cell receptor beta chain was observed in a study of vaccination effects on CD4 cells after COVID-19 (dated by TCRdb to about 2022). Regarding the complete study: Each participant received two doses of an mRNA SARS-CoV-2 vaccine, either BNT162b2 or mRNA-1273. SARS-CoV-2 spike-specific CD4+ TCR repertoires were compared before and after mRNA vaccination in COVID-19 convalescent patients and in infection-naive vaccine recipients. The full study included roughly 11 COVID-19 convalescent patients and a few SARS-CoV-2-naive healthy vaccine recipients. In the study, cultures from other donors were sequenced using the Oncomine TCR Beta short-read assay on an Illumina iSeq 100. Results and caveats for the whole study, not just this receptor: Among healthy vaccine recipients, nearly all vaccine-induced clones were SARS-CoV-2 mono-reactive, and just 1 of 255 was cross-reactive with common cold coronaviruses. The study was limited by a small number of convalescent patients, and early post-infection timepoints were lacking. Marked clonal contraction was observed in both infection-induced and vaccine-induced clones at late post-vaccination timepoints, consistent with waning T cell responses.

Unmatched junction bases come to 3, with V trimmed by 6 bases and J by 7 bases. From the cysteine through the phenylalanine, the CDR3 covers 12 amino acids. Only the CDR3 DNA stays, 36 bases, in frame from base 1. CDR1 and CDR2 were assigned from the germline V gene as MDHEN and SYDVKM. To identify antigen-specific CD4+ T cell clonotypes by their expansion, the ViraFEST assay first stimulated PBMC with viral peptide pools and then applied TCR sequencing. After about 10 days of culture, CD4+ T cells were isolated with the EasySep CD4+ T cell isolation kit. The absence of prior SARS-CoV-2 infection in healthy vaccine recipients was confirmed by negative nucleocapsid antibodies before and after vaccination. About 2.2 million PBMC per well were cultured in IMDM with 5% human AB serum, 10 IU/ml IL-2 and gentamicin, plus 10 ug/ml peptides. On days 3 and 7, half of the culture medium was replaced with fresh IL-2-containing medium. Unless noted otherwise, every peptide stimulation condition was cultured in triplicate wells. PBMC were separated from whole blood using Ficoll-Paque Plus gradient centrifugation and were then either cryopreserved at -140C or used fresh. The overlapping peptide pools covered the spike proteins of SARS-CoV-2 and of the common cold coronaviruses HCoV-NL63, HCoV-OC43 and HCoV-229E. The QIAamp micro DNA kit was used to extract genomic DNA from the cultured CD4+ T cells.

In its sample, this clone was seen a few times. What antigen it recognizes has not been identified. Qualities for individual bases were not recorded, and no much larger clone is one base off. Libraries were made using the immunoSEQ multiplex PCR assay. DNA from the CD4+ T cells that had been cultured and isolated underwent TCR beta CDR3 sequencing. Turning to the authors' computational methods: The analysis removed non-productive TCR sequences, trimmed reads to the CDR3 region, and retained only CDR3s that were 7 or more amino acids long. Antigen-specific clonotypes were identified using the MANAFEST web app by comparison of expansion in peptide wells against reference cultures. For clones to be considered positive, expansion at FDR<0.05 versus reference and all other wells, an odds ratio above 5, and a frequency above 0.1% in two replicate wells were required. A clonotype was called cross-reactive if it was significantly expanded both in SARS-CoV-2 spike wells and in at least one common cold coronavirus spike condition. CDR3 similarity was assessed by Levenshtein distance using the stringdist R package, and unrooted trees were constructed with ape in R 3.6.1. TCRdb holds this immuneACCESS table with in-frame rearrangements only. Some clones are missing; in checked studies, unresolved V genes explain under half, and the rest has no known cause. That table gives V, J and clone size, and the DNA gave D and trimming. For this sample there are about 73,000 clones; under 85% appear just once. Jointly, the top ten make up around 2.9% of the sample.

The sample was CD4+ T cells from PBMCs cultured with HCoV-NL63 spike peptides, taken before COVID-19 vaccination. The sample's cell subset or site label, decoded: HCoV-NL63 spike overlapping peptide pool stimulation. Recombination joined TRBV28 with TRBJ1-5, with 7 junctional bases fitting TRBD1. The receptor comes from a human donor who received a COVID-19 vaccine. The CDR3 amino acid sequence is: CASRSGGQPQHF. At the DNA level, the sequence is TGTGCCAGCAGATCAGGGGGGCAGCCCCAGCATTTT.